The 32 T cell receptor beta chains below were found in one sample sequenced in a study of blood T cell repertoires in COVID-19. Repertoires were generated with immunoSEQ multiplex PCR, while TCRdb's copy carries only in-frame clones and drops some. The sample comprises more than 55,000 clones, approximately 87% of which are singletons, and around 4.4% rests with the top ten. The sequenced sample was peripheral blood. Receptors were obtained from a man between 45 and 60 years old with active COVID-19.

The CDR3 sequence: CASSYSFQYNEQFF. In nucleotides, the CDR3 is TGTGCCAGCAGTTACTCGTTTCAGTACAATGAGCAGTTCTTC. The chain is built from TRBV6-2 or TRBV6-3 and TRBJ2-1, with D unresolved. CDR1 is MNHEY, CDR2 SVGEGT, per germline. V shed 0 bases and J shed 4 bases, with 7 bases lying between them. The CDR3 length is 14 residues.

V and J are TRBV5-1 and TRBJ1-1; no definite D call. Per the germline V gene, CDR1 is SGHRS and CDR2 is YFSETQ. V was shortened by 1 base and J by 1 base, with 8 bases between the two germline ends. The CDR3 length is 14 residues. Written as DNA, the CDR3 is TGCGCCAGCAGCTTGAGTCACTGGAACACTGAAGCTTTCTTT. Residues: CASSLSHWNTEAFF.

V usage is TRBV15 and J usage is TRBJ1-2; maybe TRBD1 (5 bases). Trimming left V 0 bases short and J 2 bases short, with 7 bases between. Germline CDR1 is LNHNV and CDR2 is YYDKDF (reference sequence). This CDR3 contains 14 residues. The CDR3 nucleotides are TGTGCCACCAGCAGAGATGCAGGGAACTATGGCTACACCTTC. Its translation: CATSRDAGNYGYTF.

The chain couples TRBV3-1 (or the pseudogene TRBV3-2) to TRBJ1-2, with unresolved D. V was cut by 0 bases and J by 7 bases, with 15 bases left in between. Looked up from germline, CDR1 is LGHDT and CDR2 is YNNKEL (reference sequence). The CDR3 extends over 15 amino acids. The CDR3 nucleotides are TGTGCCAGCAGCCAAGATCGAGGCAGTCTGTCTGGCTACACCTTC. Protein product: CASSQDRGSLSGYTF.

The rearrangement uses TRBV19 and TRBJ1-5; TRBD1 matches 9 bases. The CDR3 is 14 residues long. Germline loops: CDR1 LNHDA, CDR2 SQIVND (reference sequence). With 5 bases clipped from V and 16 bases from J, the junction kept 15 bases outside the gene matches. The CDR3 nucleotides are TGTGCCAGTAGTTCGGGACAGGGTAGTAGCCCAGGACATTTT. Its translation is CASSSGQGSSPGHF.

V and J are TRBV12-3 or TRBV12-4 and TRBJ2-5; D not resolved. The CDR3 is 13 residues long. V dropped 6 bases and J dropped 5 bases, with 13 bases sitting between them. The CDR3 DNA sequence: TGTGCCAGCAGCAAGATCCCCGGGGAGACCCAGTACTTC. Translating it yields CASSKIPGETQYF.

The chain has TRBV7-2 and TRBJ2-7; tentative D call: TRBD1 (6 bases). The CDR3 covers 13 residues. Trimming removed 5 bases from V and 2 bases from J, with 10 bases in between. Germline lookup yields CDR1 SGHTA and CDR2 FQGNSA. The CDR3: CASSLRDTYEQYF. As DNA, the CDR3 is TGTGCCAGCAGCCTCCGGGACACCTACGAGCAGTACTTC.

The chain joins TRBV19 to TRBJ2-1; TRBD2 aligns across 13 bases. This CDR3 comprises 18 residues. Germline V gene lookup returns CDR1 LNHDA and CDR2 SQIVND (reference sequence). The V gene end was trimmed by 5 bases and the J gene end by 7 bases; junction bases not matched to a gene: 14. CDR3 amino acids: CASSHRTSGSLTGNEQFF. DNA for the CDR3: TGTGCCAGTAGTCACCGGACTAGCGGGAGTTTGACAGGGAATGAGCAGTTCTTC. Full variable domain (remainder filled in from reference TRBV19 and TRBJ2-1): DGGITQSPKYLFRKEGQNVTLSCEQNLNHDAMYWYRQDPGQGLRLIYYSQIVNDFQKGDIAEGYSVSREKKESFPLTVTSAQKNPTAFYLCASSHRTSGSLTGNEQFFGPGTRLTVL.

V is TRBV28 and J is TRBJ2-2; TRBD1 matches at 9 bases. Losses at the gene ends were 9 bases for V and 5 bases for J; bases not matched to a gene: 10. This CDR3 has 15 residues. The germline V gene encodes CDR1 MDHEN and CDR2 SYDVKM. The CDR3 coding sequence is TGTGCCAGTAACCCGACAGGGGGAAAAACCGGGGAGCTGTTTTTT. This encodes CASNPTGGKTGELFF. The full variable domain, completed using reference TRBV28 and TRBJ2-2, is DVKVTQSSRYLVKRTGEKVFLECVQDMDHENMFWYRQDPGLGLRLIYFSYDVKMKEKGDIPEGYSVSREKKERFSLILESASTNQTSMYLCASNPTGGKTGELFFGEGSRLTVL.

The V and J genes are TRBV4-2 and TRBJ2-3; TRBD2 aligns across 9 bases. The CDR3 spans 19 residues. Trimming at V came to 0 bases and at J to 1 base, leaving 11 bases not matched to a gene. CDR1 LGHNA and CDR2 YNFKEQ come from the germline V gene. Written as DNA, the CDR3 is TGTGCCAGCAGCCAAGAGGGAGGTCTAGCGGGGCGGGGCACAGATACGCAGTATTTT. It encodes CASSQEGGLAGRGTDTQYF.

The chain uses TRBV27 and TRBJ1-2, with 8 bases matching TRBD1. The length of the CDR3 is 18 residues. The V gene end was trimmed by 2 bases and the J gene end by 7 bases; junction bases not matched to a gene: 18. CDR1 is MNHEY and CDR2 is SMNVEV in the germline V gene (reference sequence). The CDR3 DNA reads TGTGCCAGCAGTTTACGGACAAGCAGGGGGCGTTATTTCTCTGGCTACACCTTC. This codes for CASSLRTSRGRYFSGYTF.

The table lists this clone with many counts. The V call is TRBV7-2, the J call TRBJ2-3; a possible D gene is TRBD2 (7 bases). Germline V CDR1 and CDR2: SGHTA, FQGNSA. The CDR3 has 15 amino acids. V lost 1 base and J lost 3, with 11 bases in between. This CDR3 reads CASSLVGGRTDTQYF. The CDR3 DNA reads TGTGCCAGCAGCTTAGTGGGGGGGCGGACAGATACGCAGTATTTT.

In this sample, this clone turned up a few times. The chain combines TRBV30 with TRBJ2-7; TRBD2 aligns across 9 bases. CDR1 GTSNPN and CDR2 SVGIG come from the germline V gene (reference sequence). V lost 3 bases to trimming and J lost 8 bases; unmatched junction nucleotides: 14. The CDR3 has 15 amino acids. CDR3 residues: CAWSGGRGFPLQQYF. The CDR3 bases are TGTGCCTGGAGCGGCGGGAGGGGCTTCCCCTTGCAGCAGTACTTC.

The V call is TRBV3-1 (or the pseudogene TRBV3-2), the J call TRBJ2-3, with D maybe TRBD2 (5 bases). Looked up from germline, CDR1 is LGHDT and CDR2 is YNNKEL (reference sequence). The CDR3 loop spans 15 amino acids. The V end lost 4 bases, the J end lost 2 bases, and 13 bases lay between the germline ends. For the CDR3, the DNA is TGTGCCAGCAGCCCCCTGGCGGGCTACACAGATACGCAGTATTTT. Residues: CASSPLAGYTDTQYF.

The CDR3 nucleotides are TGTGCCACCACCCGGAGGACTGAAGCTTTCTTT. Encoded protein: CATTRRTEAFF. The chain combines TRBV24-1 with TRBJ1-1; D unclear. V was shortened by 8 bases and J by 5 bases, with 8 bases between the two germline ends. This CDR3 region has 11 residues. CDR1 and CDR2 from the germline V gene are KGHDR and SFDVKD.

This sequence joins TRBV6-5 and TRBJ1-4; unclear D gene. Germline V gene lookup returns CDR1 MNHEY and CDR2 SVGAGI. The CDR3 consists of 15 residues. Trimming stripped 7 bases from V and 0 bases from J, with 12 bases between. The CDR3 protein is CASMYSHTTNEKLFF. The CDR3 DNA is TGTGCCAGCATGTACTCCCACACAACTAATGAAAAACTGTTTTTT.

The chain joins TRBV10-3 to TRBJ1-1; the match to TRBD1 covers 11 bases. Germline V CDR1 and CDR2: ENHRY, SYGVKD. Trimming removed 7 bases from V and 4 bases from J; junction bases left unmatched: 11. This CDR3 is built from 16 residues. Here the CDR3 reads CAIKGKAGQGGTEAFF. CDR3 coding DNA: TGTGCCATCAAAGGAAAGGCGGGACAGGGGGGCACTGAAGCTTTCTTT.

The chain recombines TRBV9 with TRBJ1-2; 9 nucleotides line up with TRBD1. Germline CDR1 and CDR2: SGDLS and YYNGEE. Trimming at V came to 4 bases and at J to 8 bases, leaving 9 bases not matched to a gene. The CDR3 is 14 residues long. The CDR3 protein is CASSSPGQGFGYTF. The CDR3, as DNA: TGTGCCAGCAGCTCACCGGGACAGGGTTTCGGCTACACCTTC.

The chain joins TRBV6-2 or TRBV6-3 to TRBJ1-1; D perhaps matches TRBD1 (6 bases). This CDR3 spans 14 amino acids. Deletions cut 2 bases from V and 2 bases from J, with 9 bases between. Germline V lookup: CDR1 MNHEY, CDR2 SVGEGT. CDR3 loop: CASSYAGVNTEAFF. In nucleotides, the CDR3 is TGTGCCAGCAGTTACGCAGGGGTTAACACTGAAGCTTTCTTT.

This clone has only a few counts. The rearrangement uses TRBV7-2 and TRBJ2-2, with a weak D call TRBD1 (5 bases). Trimming pared 4 bases from V and 1 base from J, leaving 7 bases between. Germline V gives CDR1 SGHTA, CDR2 FQGNSA. The CDR3 is 14 amino acids. The CDR3, as DNA: TGTGCCAGCAGCTCGCAGGGGAACACCGGGGAGCTGTTTTTT. Its protein product is CASSSQGNTGELFF.

V usage is TRBV30 and J usage is TRBJ1-1; D is ambiguous. The CDR3 runs to 14 residues. The germline V gene encodes CDR1 GTSNPN and CDR2 SVGIG (reference sequence). V lost 3 bases to trimming and J lost 1 base, with 12 bases between them. CDR3 DNA: TGTGCCTGGAGCACTCCCCGGGGGAACACTGAAGCTTTCTTT. This encodes CAWSTPRGNTEAFF.

The chain links TRBV29-1 to TRBJ1-1; D is unclear. The V and J ends lost 0 bases and 5 bases respectively, with 19 bases between them. This CDR3 contains 16 residues. Germline V gives CDR1 SQVTM, CDR2 ANQGSEA. CDR3 sequence reads: CSVEDLRSRGSTEAFF. In DNA form, the CDR3 reads TGCAGCGTTGAAGATCTTAGGTCCCGAGGGAGTACTGAAGCTTTCTTT. The entire variable domain, with the rest obtained from reference TRBV29-1 and TRBJ1-1, is as follows: SAVISQKPSRDICQRGTSLTIQCQVDSQVTMMFWYRQQPGQSLTLIATANQGSEATYESGFVIDKFPISRPNLTFSTLTVSNMSPEDSSIYLCSVEDLRSRGSTEAFFGQGTRLTVV.

This clone was seen only a few times. In DNA, the CDR3 is TGTGCCAGCAGTTCGGGGGAGAACAATGAGCAGTTCTTC. Translating gives CASSSGENNEQFF. V and J are TRBV6-4 and TRBJ2-1; possibly TRBD2 for D (6 bases). CDR3 length: 13 residues. Germline V gene lookup returns CDR1 MRHNA and CDR2 SNTAGT. V lost 5 bases, J lost 5 bases, and 10 bases lay in between.

This chain joins TRBV10-3 and TRBJ2-7, with TRBD1 identical over 9 bases. The germline V gene encodes CDR1 ENHRY and CDR2 SYGVKD. The trim removed 5 bases at V and 6 bases at J, leaving 8 bases unmatched. The CDR3 runs to 14 residues. In DNA form, the CDR3 reads TGTGCCATCAGTATACAGGGGGCGTACTCCGAGCAGTACTTC. It encodes CAISIQGAYSEQYF.

This clone was counted once. The V call is TRBV19, the J call TRBJ2-7; 7 bases agree with TRBD1. This CDR3 has 15 residues. Germline V gene lookup returns CDR1 LNHDA and CDR2 SQIVND (reference sequence). Trimming took 3 bases from V and 0 from J; bases not matched to a gene: 5. The CDR3 spells CASSISRGYSYEQYF. CDR3 nucleotide sequence: TGTGCCAGTAGTATTAGCAGGGGGTACTCCTACGAGCAGTACTTC.

The sample holds many counts of this clone. This rearrangement joins TRBV4-1 to TRBJ2-7; the match to TRBD1 covers 7 bases. Per germline, CDR1 MGHRA and CDR2 YSYEKL. J lost 2 bases, V lost 0 bases, and 7 bases had no gene match. The length of the CDR3 is 16 residues. In DNA form, the CDR3 reads TGCGCCAGCAGCCAAGACGGGACAGTTAGAGCCTACGAGCAGTACTTC. Translation: CASSQDGTVRAYEQYF.

V is TRBV11-2 and J is TRBJ2-3; D is unclear. The CDR3 runs to 12 residues. CDR1 SGHAT and CDR2 FQNNGV come from the germline V gene. V was shortened by 5 bases and J by 0 bases, with 3 bases between the two germline ends. CDR3 region: CASSPSTDTQYF. As DNA, the CDR3 is TGTGCCAGCAGCCCTAGCACAGATACGCAGTATTTT.

The genes are TRBV30 and TRBJ1-5; maybe TRBD1 (6 bases). V was trimmed by 4 bases and J by 0 bases, leaving 28 bases between them. CDR3 size: 20 residues. In germline, CDR1 is GTSNPN, CDR2 SVGIG (reference sequence). In DNA form, the CDR3 reads TGTGCCTGGATCCCTTTACCAACAGGGCCCCCCGTATATAGCAATCAGCCCCAGCATTTT. Its translation: CAWIPLPTGPPVYSNQPQHF. The full variable domain, its missing parts supplied by reference TRBV30 and TRBJ1-5, is SQTIHQWPATLVQPVGSPLSLECTVEGTSNPNLYWYRQAAGRGLQLLFYSVGIGQISSEVPQNLSASRPQDRQFILSSKKLLLSDSGFYLCAWIPLPTGPPVYSNQPQHFGDGTRLSIL.

This chain connects TRBV7-2 to TRBJ1-2; D possibly corresponds to TRBD1 (6 bases). With 1 base removed from V and 4 bases from J, the gap between germline ends came to 10 bases. CDR1 is SGHTA and CDR2 is FQGNSA in the germline V gene. The CDR3 sequence is 14 residues long. For the CDR3, the DNA is TGTGCCAGCAGCTTAGATGGGGGCGCCTATGGCTACACCTTC. This codes for CASSLDGGAYGYTF.

The chain couples TRBV12-3 or TRBV12-4 to TRBJ1-1; D not resolved. The V and J ends lost 6 bases and 7 bases respectively, with 12 bases between them. The CDR3 totals 12 residues. The CDR3 nucleotides are TGTGCCAGCAGCCTAGGACTTGATGAAGCTTTCTTT. Encoded protein: CASSLGLDEAFF.

A remark on this clone: Its ends do not fully match the called genes, so a read error is possible. The chain has TRBV14 and TRBJ1-2; D gene ambiguous. Looked up from germline, CDR1 is SGHDN and CDR2 is FVKESK. The CDR3 has 11 amino acids. In nucleotides, the CDR3 is TGTGCCAGCAGCCAAACCCGACGGGTGCTATTC. It yields the protein CASSQTRRVLF.

The chain employs TRBV2 and TRBJ2-3; TRBD2 aligns across 10 bases. Germline CDR1 reads SNHLY; CDR2 reads FYNNEI. The CDR3 is 15 amino acids. The junction had 6 bases not matched to a gene; V was cut back by 6 bases and J by 3 bases. CDR3 sequence reads: CASRSAGGFTDTQYF. Written as DNA, the CDR3 is TGTGCCAGCAGGTCAGCGGGGGGGTTTACAGATACGCAGTATTTT.